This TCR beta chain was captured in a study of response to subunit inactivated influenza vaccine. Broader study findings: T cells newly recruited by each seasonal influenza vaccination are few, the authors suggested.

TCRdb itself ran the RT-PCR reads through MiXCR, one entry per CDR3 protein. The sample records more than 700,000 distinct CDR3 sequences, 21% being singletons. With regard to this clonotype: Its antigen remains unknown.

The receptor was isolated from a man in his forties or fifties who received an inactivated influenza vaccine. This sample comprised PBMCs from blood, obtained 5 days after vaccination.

DNA of the CDR3: TGCAGTGCTAGTAAGGTAGCGCCACAAGAGACCCAGTACTTC. This translates into CSASKVAPQETQYF. This chain links TRBV20-1 with TRBJ2-5; TRBD2 might be the D (5 bases). V was pared by 3 bases and J by 2 bases, with 13 bases between. The CDR3 runs to 14 residues. The V gene's germline CDR1 is DFQATT and CDR2 SNEGSKA (reference sequence).